The 18 T cell receptor beta chains below come from one sample, sequenced in a study of tumor-infiltrating lymphocytes in primary liver carcinoma. Blood RNA originated from unsorted whole blood, with germline DNA additionally extracted. With around 490 ng total RNA as template and a constant-region primer, TCR beta cDNA was made. Researchers made the TCR beta libraries by running three nested multiplex PCR rounds with slightly modified ARM-PCR. PCR rounds one and two used TRBV1-TRBV30 forward primers with a C-beta reverse primer for 10 cycles each. Each CDR3 protein is one row after TCRdb ran MiXCR on the multiplex PCR reads. Of about 330,000 distinct CDR3 sequences in the sample, roughly 61% were seen once. Sequencing was performed on peripheral blood. The receptors derive from a man between 35 and 55 years old with primary liver carcinoma and hepatitis B virus infection.

Comment on this clonotype: The conserved phenylalanine or tryptophan is not found at the CDR3 terminus, so this likely reflects a read error. This chain links TRBV11-2 with TRBJ2-5; no firm D call. Trimming stripped 1 base from V and 1 base from J, with 13 bases between. CDR3 length: 16 amino acids. The V gene's germline CDR1 is SGHAT and CDR2 FQNNGV. The DNA of the CDR3 is TGTGCCAGCAGCTTAGTATCCATGCGTACCCAAGAGACCCAGTACTAC. As protein: CASSLVSMRTQETQYY.

The table lists this clonotype with a count of one. With a much larger clone just one base away, this may be a read error. No conserved phenylalanine or tryptophan is present at the end of the CDR3, so a read error is the likely explanation. The V and J genes are TRBV12-3 or TRBV12-4 and TRBJ2-7; D not resolved. This CDR3 has 14 residues. Trimming stripped 3 bases from V and 5 bases from J, with 14 bases between. The CDR3 nucleotides are TGTGCCAGCAGTTTCTCCTACAGCCCCGACGAGCAGTACTCC. Its protein product is CASSFSYSPDEQYS.

Turning to this clonotype: Relative to the germline gene, one junction end is altered; a read error may explain this. The V and J genes are TRBV6-5 and TRBJ2-7; maybe TRBD1 (6 bases). The CDR3 spans 13 residues. Germline V gene lookup returns CDR1 MNHEY and CDR2 SVGAGI. The CDR3: CGSSSGHYYEQYF. The CDR3 region has the DNA TGTGGCAGCAGTTCGGGACACTACTACGAGCAGTACTTC.

With regard to this clonotype: One end of the junction varies from germline; a read error may be responsible. This chain links TRBV11-2 with TRBJ2-3, with 7 bases matching TRBD1. CDR3 length: 16 residues. CDR1 SGHAT and CDR2 FQNNGV come from the germline V gene. CDR3 loop: CASSTGVDYSTDMQYF. For the CDR3, the DNA is TGTGCCAGCAGCACAGGGGTAGATTATAGCACAGATATGCAGTATTTT.

At least ten counts were recorded for this clonotype. V and J are TRBV5-4 and TRBJ1-1; D is unclear. The germline V and J ends were trimmed by 1 base and 1 base, with 5 bases remaining between them. Germline CDR1 reads SGHNT; CDR2 reads YYREEE (reference sequence). The CDR3 runs to 13 residues. The CDR3: CASSLIQNTEAFF. In DNA, the CDR3 is TGTGCCAGCAGCTTGATACAGAACACTGAAGCTTTCTTT.

This clonotype was counted ten times or more. This chain joins TRBV29-1 and TRBJ1-2; 10 bases fit TRBD1. CDR3 length equals 14 residues. V was clipped by 4 bases and J by 4 bases; unmatched bases: 6. Germline V gene sequence: CDR1 SQVTM, CDR2 ANQGSEA. CDR3 region: CSVGGGQGGYGYTF. CDR3 bases: TGCAGCGTTGGAGGAGGACAGGGGGGCTATGGCTACACCTTC.

The chain joins TRBV4-2 to TRBJ1-1; weak D call: TRBD1 (5 bases). V was pared by 7 bases and J by 2 bases, with 23 bases between. Germline CDR1 reads LGHNA; CDR2 reads YNFKEQ. This CDR3 spans 17 amino acids. The CDR3, as DNA: TGTGCCAGCAACCTCCGAGACCGGGGCAGAATTAACACTGAAGCTTTCTTT. Its protein product is CASNLRDRGRINTEAFF.

This clonotype was recorded at least ten times. The junction departs from the called germline gene at one end, perhaps through a read error. The chain uses TRBV11-3 and TRBJ2-2; 7 bases map to TRBD2. The CDR3 totals 15 residues. Per germline, CDR1 SGHNT and CDR2 YENEEA. The CDR3 sequence is CASSSGGSLTGELVF. Written as DNA, the CDR3 is TGTGCCAGCAGTTCTGGCGGGAGTTTAACCGGGGAGCTGGTTTTT.

This sequence joins TRBV5-1 and TRBJ1-1, with TRBD1 matching over 7 bases. The CDR3 contains 15 residues. Germline CDR1 and CDR2: SGHRS and YFSETQ. V lost 5 bases to trimming and J lost 3 bases; unmatched junction nucleotides: 10. The CDR3 protein is CASSRSPGTDTEAFF. CDR3 bases: TGCGCCAGCAGTCGTTCTCCAGGGACAGACACTGAAGCTTTCTTT. The complete variable domain, with remaining parts taken from reference TRBV5-1 and TRBJ1-1, reads KAGVTQTPRYLIKTRGQQVTLSCSPISGHRSVSWYQQTPGQGLQFLFEYFSETQRNKGNFPGRFSGRQFSNSRSEMNVSTLELGDSALYLCASSRSPGTDTEAFFGQGTRLTVV.

As concerns this clonotype: Since a much larger clone is just one base distant, this may be a read error. In DNA, the CDR3 is TGTGCCAGCAGCGTGGGAGGGAGTCAAGAGACCCAGTACTTC. Translating it yields CASSVGGSQETQYF. This sequence joins TRBV5-6 and TRBJ2-5; 7 nucleotides match TRBD2. From germline, CDR1 is SGHDT and CDR2 YYEEEE. This CDR3 comprises 14 residues. Trimming removed 4 bases from V and 2 bases from J; junction bases left unmatched: 5.

As regards this clonotype: A much larger clone differs from this one at a single base, so this may be a read error. The CDR3 spells CSSSEGNEHFF. For the CDR3, the DNA is TGCAGCTCCTCCGAGGGCAATGAGCATTTCTTC. The rearrangement joins TRBV29-1 to TRBJ2-1; D possibly corresponds to TRBD2 (5 bases). CDR1 and CDR2 from the germline V gene are SQVTM and ANQGSEA. CDR3 length: 11 amino acids.

The sample holds many counts of this clonotype. This chain uses TRBV6-1 with TRBJ2-2; TRBD2 matches at 11 bases. The V and J ends lost 4 bases and 2 bases, in that order; junction bases with no gene match: 12. This CDR3 has 19 residues. Germline-derived CDR1 and CDR2 are MNHNS and SASEGT. The CDR3 region has the DNA TGTGCCAGCAGTGCGTTAGCGGGAGGGCGCCGCCGAAACACCGGGGAGCTGTTTTTT. Translation: CASSALAGGRRRNTGELFF.

The chain has TRBV30 and TRBJ2-1, with D hard to call. Germline V CDR1 and CDR2: GTSNPN, SVGIG (reference sequence). This CDR3 region has 12 residues. The V end was cut by 2 bases, the J end by 10 bases, with 12 bases between. The DNA for the CDR3 is TGTGCCTGGAGTCCAGCACTGTGGGAGCAGTTCTTC. Translation gives CAWSPALWEQFF.

About this clonotype: A much larger clone differs by one base, so this may be a read error. Since no conserved phenylalanine or tryptophan closes the CDR3, a read error is the likely cause. Here the CDR3 DNA reads TGCGCCAGCAGCTCTCCCTACGTCGGGGAGCTGTTTTCT. Translated: CASSSPYVGELFS. This chain joins TRBV5-1 and TRBJ2-2; the D is unclear. The CDR3 has 13 amino acids. V dropped 3 bases and J dropped 7 bases, with 10 bases sitting between them. The V gene's germline CDR1 is SGHRS and CDR2 YFSETQ.

Turning to this clonotype: This may be a read error: a much more frequent sequence differs by one nucleotide. This rearrangement joins TRBV6-2 or TRBV6-3 to TRBJ1-1; D is uncertain. This CDR3 is built from 14 residues. Germline V gene lookup returns CDR1 MNHEY and CDR2 SVGEGT. For the CDR3, the DNA is TGTGCCAACAGTTACCCAGGTGGGAACACTGAAGCTTTCTTT. As protein: CANSYPGGNTEAFF.

A word on this clonotype: Without the conserved terminal phenylalanine or tryptophan, this CDR3 likely stems from a read error. In DNA form, the CDR3 reads TGTGCCAGCAGCGCCTCCGGGGGGGCGGACACTGAAGCTTTCTAT. Protein product: CASSASGGADTEAFY. V and J are TRBV5-6 and TRBJ1-1; D is possibly TRBD1 (6 bases). V lost 4 bases to trimming and J lost 3 bases, with 16 bases between them. From germline, CDR1 is SGHDT and CDR2 YYEEEE. The CDR3 is 15 residues long.

Concerning this clonotype: This CDR3 fails to terminate in the conserved phenylalanine or tryptophan, so it likely reflects a read error. The DNA is left out, because the CDR3 cannot be placed on it with certainty; the CDR3 is given as TCRdb lists it. The chain links TRBV11-2 to TRBJ2-2. The CDR3 totals 14 residues, both ends included. Germline V gene lookup returns CDR1 SGHAT and CDR2 FQNNGV. The CDR3 region is CASSLGGNTGELFI.

For this clonotype: The junction departs from germline at one end; a sequencing error may be responsible. The CDR3 spells CAGSLGGLFGDQQYF. The DNA of the CDR3 is TGTGCCGGCAGCTTAGGGGGCCTCTTTGGCGACCAGCAGTACTTC. The chain recombines TRBV11-2 with TRBJ2-7; 7 bases are a match to TRBD1. CDR3 length equals 15 residues. Looked up from germline, CDR1 is SGHAT and CDR2 is FQNNGV. Looking up the rest from reference TRBV11-2 and TRBJ2-7 gives the full variable domain: EAGVAQSPRYKIIEKRQSVAFWCNPISGHATLYWYQQILGQGPKLLIQFQNNGVVDDSQLPKDRFSAERLKGVDSTLKIQPAKLEDSAVYLCAGSLGGLFGDQQYFGPGTRLTVT.